This TCR beta chain was obtained from a study of blood T cell repertoires in COVID-19. Study information: COVID-19 samples from acute and convalescent phases originated in the United States, Italy and Spain. The analysed material was cDNA or gDNA that came from T cells, B-cell-depleted T cells, or PBMCs.

Per the original methods: How many nucleated cells were present was estimated from reference gene primer amplification. Assay used: immunoSEQ multiplex PCR; TCRdb lists only in-frame clones, some missing. The V and J calls and clone size are taken from that table; D and trimming were inferred from the DNA. The table shows roughly 210,000 clones, with less than 90% occurring only once. Per germline, CDR1 SEHNR and CDR2 FQNEAQ (reference sequence). V gave up 0 bases and J gave up 4 bases, with 6 bases separating them. CDR3 length: 13 amino acids. The sequencing input was peripheral blood. The sequence was obtained from a man between 65 and 85 years old with acute or convalescent COVID-19. V gene TRBV7-9 combines with J gene TRBJ1-2; D unresolved. CDR3 DNA: TGTGCCAGCAGCTTAGCGCGGATCTATGGCTACACCTTC. Its protein is CASSLARIYGYTF.